The entry below gives a single TCR beta chain sequence along with its context. Its specific antigen is unknown. Base qualities are missing; no much larger clone stands one base away. This sample is drawn from a study of blood T cell repertoires in COVID-19 (TCRdb year 2020). Turning to the overall study: Collaborator samples came from the United States, Italy and Spain and covered acute and convalescent phases of COVID-19. Sample metadata almost always included a de-identified subject ID, COVID-19 status, age in years and sex. The material from the prospective study consisted of cDNA or gDNA derived from T cells, B-cell-depleted T cells, or PBMCs. HLA class I and class II types, where available, came from metadata supplied by the sample provider rather than from assay-based typing. Deeply sampled blood TCRbeta repertoires from subjects exposed to, actively infected with, or recovered from COVID-19 were included in the dataset. The samples were drawn from the first 160 participants of the ongoing ImmuneRACE study and from 950 to 1,500 subjects provided by 6 global collaborators. The repertoires were released in a freely available public database intended as a resource for research on the immune response to SARS-CoV-2. General study outcomes and caveats: The quantity of clinical and demographic metadata differed by source and by participant and was supplied without curation.

Participants in the prospective study were enrolled through a virtual design, were aged about 18 to 100 years, and lived in under 25 United States geographic areas. To assign participants to cohorts, the prospective study relied on clinical history that participants themselves reported in a screening survey and a study questionnaire. For ImmuneRACE Cohort 3, a participant was defined as recovered based on two consecutive negative NP/OP PCR tests, clearance by a healthcare professional, or resolution of symptoms. Mobile phlebotomists in the prospective study collected whole blood, serum and a nasopharyngeal or oropharyngeal swab from every participant. Participants in the prospective study had the option to provide additional blood draws and questionnaires over a 2-month period. Prospective study blood samples were shipped either frozen or at room temperature before DNA extraction. TCRbeta CDR3 regions were amplified from genomic DNA using the immunoSEQ Assay, a bias-controlled multiplex PCR. As for the authors' bioinformatics: Nucleated cell counts per sample were estimated from amplification of reference gene primers within the assay. To quantify the absolute abundance of each unique TCRbeta CDR3 rearrangement, sequence reads were collapsed and filtered. For each sample, productive Simpson clonality was calculated as the square root of Simpson's diversity index over productive rearrangements. TCRdb took over this immuneACCESS table, retaining in-frame rearrangements with V and J assigned. Such tables are incomplete; in checked studies, under half of the missing clones stem from an unresolved V gene, and the remainder is unexplained. D and trimming come from the DNA, and the V and J calls and clone size come from that table. Here the sample has 150,000 to 200,000 clones; roughly 88% occur a single time. Of the sample, under 15% falls within the top ten clones.

From its cysteine to its phenylalanine, the CDR3 spans 13 amino acids. The kept DNA is CDR3 alone, 39 bases in frame from the first base. The germline V and J ends show losses of 8 bases and 8 bases respectively, and no gene match explains 10 bases of the junction. The sample consisted of PBMCs or T cells enriched from blood (not recorded which). The TCR sequence derives from a woman aged 55 to 70 who had recovered from COVID-19. Recombination joined TRBV12-3 or TRBV12-4 with TRBJ1-2, with 8 bases in between that match TRBD1. CDR3 loop: CASDGTGRGGYTF. The nucleotide sequence is given as TGTGCCAGCGACGGGACAGGTCGCGGCGGCTACACCTTC.